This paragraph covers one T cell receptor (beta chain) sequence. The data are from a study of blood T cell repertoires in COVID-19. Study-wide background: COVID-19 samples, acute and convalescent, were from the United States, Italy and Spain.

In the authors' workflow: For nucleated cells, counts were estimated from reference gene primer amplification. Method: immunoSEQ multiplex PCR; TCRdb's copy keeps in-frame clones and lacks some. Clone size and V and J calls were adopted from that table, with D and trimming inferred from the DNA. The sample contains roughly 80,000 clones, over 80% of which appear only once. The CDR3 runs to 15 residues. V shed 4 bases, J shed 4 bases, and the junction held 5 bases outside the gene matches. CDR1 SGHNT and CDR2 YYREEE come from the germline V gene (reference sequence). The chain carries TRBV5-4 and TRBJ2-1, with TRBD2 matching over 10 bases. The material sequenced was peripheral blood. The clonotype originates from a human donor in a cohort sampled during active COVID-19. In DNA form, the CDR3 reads TGTGCCAGCAGCCTTACTAGCGGGAAGTACAATGAGCAGTTCTTC. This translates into CASSLTSGKYNEQFF.